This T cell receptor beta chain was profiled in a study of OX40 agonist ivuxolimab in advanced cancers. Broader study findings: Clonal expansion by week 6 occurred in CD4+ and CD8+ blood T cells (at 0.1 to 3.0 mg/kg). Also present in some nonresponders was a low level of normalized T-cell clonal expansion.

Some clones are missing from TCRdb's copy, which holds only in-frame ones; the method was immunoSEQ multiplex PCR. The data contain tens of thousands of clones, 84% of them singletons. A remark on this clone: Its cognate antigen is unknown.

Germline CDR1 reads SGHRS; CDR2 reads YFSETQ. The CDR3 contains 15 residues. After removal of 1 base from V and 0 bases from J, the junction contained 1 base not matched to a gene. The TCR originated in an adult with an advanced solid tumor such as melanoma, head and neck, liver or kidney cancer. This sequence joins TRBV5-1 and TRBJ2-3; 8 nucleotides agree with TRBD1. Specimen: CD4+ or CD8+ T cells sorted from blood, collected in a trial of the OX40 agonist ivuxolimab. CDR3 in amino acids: CASSLRQGSTDTQYF. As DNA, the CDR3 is TGCGCCAGCAGCTTGAGACAGGGGAGCACAGATACGCAGTATTTT.